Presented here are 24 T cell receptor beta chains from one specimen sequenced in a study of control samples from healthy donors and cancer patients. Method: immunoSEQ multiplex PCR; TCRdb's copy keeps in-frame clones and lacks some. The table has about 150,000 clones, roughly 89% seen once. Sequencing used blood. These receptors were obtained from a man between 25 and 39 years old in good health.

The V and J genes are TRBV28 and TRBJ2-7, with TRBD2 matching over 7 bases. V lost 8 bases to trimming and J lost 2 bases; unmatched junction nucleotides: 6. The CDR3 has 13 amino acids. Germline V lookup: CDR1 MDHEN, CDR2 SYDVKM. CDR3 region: CASLGRGTYEQYF. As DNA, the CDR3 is TGTGCCAGCTTGGGGAGGGGCACCTACGAGCAGTACTTC.

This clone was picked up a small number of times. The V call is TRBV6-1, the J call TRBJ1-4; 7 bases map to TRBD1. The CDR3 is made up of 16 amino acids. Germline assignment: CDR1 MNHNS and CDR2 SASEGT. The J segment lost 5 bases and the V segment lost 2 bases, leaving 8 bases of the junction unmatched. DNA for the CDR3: TGTGCCAGCAGTGAAATTTTGACAGGGCCAAATGAAAAACTGTTTTTT. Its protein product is CASSEILTGPNEKLFF.

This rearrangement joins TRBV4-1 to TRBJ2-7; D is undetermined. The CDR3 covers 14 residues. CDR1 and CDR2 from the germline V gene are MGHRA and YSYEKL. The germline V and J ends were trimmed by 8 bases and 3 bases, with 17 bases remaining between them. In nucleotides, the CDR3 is TGCGCCAGCGCCCAAGAGCCAGGCCACTACGAGCAGTACTTC. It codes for CASAQEPGHYEQYF.

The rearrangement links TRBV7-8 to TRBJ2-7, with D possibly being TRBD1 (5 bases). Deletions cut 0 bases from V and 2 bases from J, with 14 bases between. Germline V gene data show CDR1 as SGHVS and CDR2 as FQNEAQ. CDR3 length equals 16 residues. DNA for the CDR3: TGTGCCAGCAGCTTAGCGCAGGGTCAGCCCGCCTACGAGCAGTACTTC. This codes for CASSLAQGQPAYEQYF.

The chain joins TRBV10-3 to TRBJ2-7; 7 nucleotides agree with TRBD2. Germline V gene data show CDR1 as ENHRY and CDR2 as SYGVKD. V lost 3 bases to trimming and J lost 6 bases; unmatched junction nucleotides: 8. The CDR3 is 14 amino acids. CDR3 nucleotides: TGTGCCATCAGTGAAATGCGGGGGACCGTCGAGCAGTACTTC. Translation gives CAISEMRGTVEQYF.

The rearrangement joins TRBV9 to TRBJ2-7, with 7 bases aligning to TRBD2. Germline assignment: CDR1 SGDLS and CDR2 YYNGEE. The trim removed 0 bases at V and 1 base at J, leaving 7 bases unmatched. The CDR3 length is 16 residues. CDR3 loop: CASSVVPSGGSYEQYF. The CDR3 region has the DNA TGTGCCAGCAGCGTAGTCCCCTCGGGAGGATCCTACGAGCAGTACTTC.

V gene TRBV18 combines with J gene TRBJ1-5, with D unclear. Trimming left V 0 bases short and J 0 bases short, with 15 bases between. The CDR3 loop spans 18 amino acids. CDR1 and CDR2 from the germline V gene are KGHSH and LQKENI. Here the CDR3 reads CASSPPSADSTSNQPQHF. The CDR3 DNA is TGTGCCAGCTCACCACCCTCCGCAGATAGCACTAGCAATCAGCCCCAGCATTTT.

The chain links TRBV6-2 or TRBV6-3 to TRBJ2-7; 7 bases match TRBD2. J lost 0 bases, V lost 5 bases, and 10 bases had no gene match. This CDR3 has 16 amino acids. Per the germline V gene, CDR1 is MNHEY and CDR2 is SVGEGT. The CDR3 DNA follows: TGTGCCAGCAGTCCCTTCGCGGGAGCGCTCTCCTACGAGCAGTACTTC. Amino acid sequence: CASSPFAGALSYEQYF.

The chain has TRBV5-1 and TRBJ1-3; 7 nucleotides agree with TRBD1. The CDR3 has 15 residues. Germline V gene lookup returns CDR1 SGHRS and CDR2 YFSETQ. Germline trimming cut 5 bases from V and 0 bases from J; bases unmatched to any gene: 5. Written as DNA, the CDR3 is TGCGCCAGCAGTTTCGACAGGGCCTCTGGAAACACCATATATTTT. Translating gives CASSFDRASGNTIYF. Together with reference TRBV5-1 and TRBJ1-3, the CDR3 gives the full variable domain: KAGVTQTPRYLIKTRGQQVTLSCSPISGHRSVSWYQQTPGQGLQFLFEYFSETQRNKGNFPGRFSGRQFSNSRSEMNVSTLELGDSALYLCASSFDRASGNTIYFGEGSWLTVV.

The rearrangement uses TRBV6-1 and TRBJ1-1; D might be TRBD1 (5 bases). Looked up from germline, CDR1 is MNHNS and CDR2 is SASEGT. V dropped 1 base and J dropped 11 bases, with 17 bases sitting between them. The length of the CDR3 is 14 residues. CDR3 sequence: CASSEVDIWGSAFF. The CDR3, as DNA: TGTGCCAGCAGTGAAGTGGACATATGGGGTTCTGCTTTCTTT.

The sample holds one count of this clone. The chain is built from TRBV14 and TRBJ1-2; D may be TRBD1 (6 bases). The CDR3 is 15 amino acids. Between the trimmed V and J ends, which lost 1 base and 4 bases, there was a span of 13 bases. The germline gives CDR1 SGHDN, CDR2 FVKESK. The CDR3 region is CASSQVPGAVYGYTF. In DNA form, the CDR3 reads TGTGCCAGCAGCCAAGTCCCAGGGGCGGTCTATGGCTACACCTTC.

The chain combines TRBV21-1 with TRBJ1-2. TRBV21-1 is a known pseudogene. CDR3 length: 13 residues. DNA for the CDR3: TGTGCCAGCAGGATACAGGGAGGGCATGGCTACACCTTC. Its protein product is CASRIQGGHGYTF.

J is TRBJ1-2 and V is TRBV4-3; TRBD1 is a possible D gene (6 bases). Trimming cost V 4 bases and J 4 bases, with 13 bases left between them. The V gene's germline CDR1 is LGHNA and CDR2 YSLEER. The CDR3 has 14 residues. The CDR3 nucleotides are TGCGCCAGCAGCCTCGGAGGGGGGGCCTATGGCTACACCTTC. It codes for CASSLGGGAYGYTF.

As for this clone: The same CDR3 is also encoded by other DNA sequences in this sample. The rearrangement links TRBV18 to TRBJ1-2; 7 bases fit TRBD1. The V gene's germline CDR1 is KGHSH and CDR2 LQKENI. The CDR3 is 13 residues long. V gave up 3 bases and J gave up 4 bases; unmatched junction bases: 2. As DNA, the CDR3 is TGTGCCAGCTCACCGGACAGGTCCTATGGCTACACCTTC. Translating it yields CASSPDRSYGYTF. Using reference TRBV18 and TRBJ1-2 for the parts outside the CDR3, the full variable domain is NAGVMQNPRHLVRRRGQEARLRCSPMKGHSHVYWYRQLPEEGLKFMVYLQKENIIDESGMPKERFSAEFPKEGPSILRIQQVVRGDSAAYFCASSPDRSYGYTFGSGTRLTVV.

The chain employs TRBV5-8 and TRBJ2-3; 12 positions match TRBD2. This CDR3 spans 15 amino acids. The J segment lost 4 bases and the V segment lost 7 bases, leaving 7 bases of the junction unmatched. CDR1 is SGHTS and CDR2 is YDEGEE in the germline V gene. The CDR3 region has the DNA TGTGCCAGCTTCCTAGCGGGGGGGCCGGCAGATACGCAGTATTTT. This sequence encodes CASFLAGGPADTQYF. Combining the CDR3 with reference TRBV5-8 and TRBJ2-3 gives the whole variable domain EAGVTQSPTHLIKTRGQQATLRCSPISGHTSVYWYQQALGLGLQFLLWYDEGEERNRGNFPPRFSGRQFPNYSSELNVNALELEDSALYLCASFLAGGPADTQYFGPGTRLTVL.

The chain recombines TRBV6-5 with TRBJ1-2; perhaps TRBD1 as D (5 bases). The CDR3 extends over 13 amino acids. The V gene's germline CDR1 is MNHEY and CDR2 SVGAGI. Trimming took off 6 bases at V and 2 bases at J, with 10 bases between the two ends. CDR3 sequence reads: CASSPDSNYGYTF. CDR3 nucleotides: TGTGCCAGCAGCCCCGACAGCAACTATGGCTACACCTTC.

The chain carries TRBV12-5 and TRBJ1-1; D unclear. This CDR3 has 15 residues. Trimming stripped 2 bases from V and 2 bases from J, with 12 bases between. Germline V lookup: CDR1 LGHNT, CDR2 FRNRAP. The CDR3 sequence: CASGLLDGTNTEAFF. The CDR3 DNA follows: TGTGCTAGTGGTTTGCTCGACGGAACCAACACTGAAGCTTTCTTT. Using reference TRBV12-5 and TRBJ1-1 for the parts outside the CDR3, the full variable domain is DARVTQTPRHKVTEMGQEVTMRCQPILGHNTVFWYRQTMMQGLELLAYFRNRAPLDDSGMPKDRFSAEMPDATLATLKIQPSEPRDSAVYFCASGLLDGTNTEAFFGQGTRLTVV.

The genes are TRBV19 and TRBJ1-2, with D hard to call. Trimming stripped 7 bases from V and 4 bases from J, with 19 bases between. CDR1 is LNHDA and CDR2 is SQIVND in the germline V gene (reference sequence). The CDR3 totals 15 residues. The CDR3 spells CASTTQGWMGYGYTF. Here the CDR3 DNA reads TGTGCCAGTACCACCCAAGGCTGGATGGGCTATGGCTACACCTTC.

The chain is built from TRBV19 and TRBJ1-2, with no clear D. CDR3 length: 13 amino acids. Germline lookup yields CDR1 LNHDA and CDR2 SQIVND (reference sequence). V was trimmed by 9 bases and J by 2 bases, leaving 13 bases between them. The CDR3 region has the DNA TGTGCCAGCAGATATACGCAAAACTATGGCTACACCTTC. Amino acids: CASRYTQNYGYTF.

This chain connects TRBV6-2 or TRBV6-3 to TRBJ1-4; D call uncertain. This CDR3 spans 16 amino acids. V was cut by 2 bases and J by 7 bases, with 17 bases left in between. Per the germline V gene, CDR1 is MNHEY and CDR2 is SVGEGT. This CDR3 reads CASSYRVTVKSEKLFF. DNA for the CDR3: TGTGCCAGCAGTTACAGGGTCACGGTTAAAAGTGAAAAACTGTTTTTT.

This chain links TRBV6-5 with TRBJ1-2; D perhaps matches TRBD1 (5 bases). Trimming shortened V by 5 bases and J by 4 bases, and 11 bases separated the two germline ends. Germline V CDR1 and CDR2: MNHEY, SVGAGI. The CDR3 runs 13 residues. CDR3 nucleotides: TGTGCCAGCAGTCCGCAGGGACCCTATGGCTACACCTTC. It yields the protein CASSPQGPYGYTF.

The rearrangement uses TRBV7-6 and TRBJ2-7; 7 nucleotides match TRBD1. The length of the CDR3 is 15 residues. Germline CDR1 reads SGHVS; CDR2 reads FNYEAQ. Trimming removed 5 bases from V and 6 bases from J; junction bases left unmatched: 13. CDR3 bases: TGTGCCAGCAGCAAAGGACAGGTTGGAAAGGGCGAGCAGTACTTC. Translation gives CASSKGQVGKGEQYF.

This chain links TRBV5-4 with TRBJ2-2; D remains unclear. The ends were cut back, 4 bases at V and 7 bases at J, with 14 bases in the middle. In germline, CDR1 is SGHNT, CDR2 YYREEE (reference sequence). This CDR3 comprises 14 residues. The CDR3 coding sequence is TGTGCCAGCAGCCCTTACCGGCAGGTCGGGGAGCTGTTTTTT. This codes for CASSPYRQVGELFF.

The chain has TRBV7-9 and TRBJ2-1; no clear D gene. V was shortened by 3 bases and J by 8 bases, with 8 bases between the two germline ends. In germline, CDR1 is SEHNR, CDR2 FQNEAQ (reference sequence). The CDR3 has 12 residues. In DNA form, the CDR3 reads TGTGCCAGCAGCTTTCTGCTGGATGAGCAGTTCTTC. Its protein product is CASSFLLDEQFF. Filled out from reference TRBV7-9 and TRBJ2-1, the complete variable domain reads DTGVSQNPRHKITKRGQNVTFRCDPISEHNRLYWYRQTLGQGPEFLTYFQNEAQLEKSRLLSDRFSAERPKGSFSTLEIQRTEQGDSAMYLCASSFLLDEQFFGPGTRLTVL.